These 17 T cell receptor beta chains came from one sample sequenced in a study of vaccination and CD4 T cells after COVID-19 (dated by TCRdb to between 2022 and 2023). Sample time point, as interpreted from the label and publication: late sampling 161 to 241 days after vaccination in a few convalescent patients. According to the study, the label for this sample's treatment or condition signals: roughly 10-day PBMC culture with coronavirus spike peptide pools or control peptides (ViraFEST assay). Their cognate antigens are unknown. The protocol used for the library was PCR. The sequencing machine was an Illumina iSeq 100. TCR sequencing of DNA from cultured CD4+ T cells used the Oncomine TCR Beta short-read assay at the Johns Hopkins FTIC core. TCRdb ran its own pipeline on the public reads, namely fastp trimming at Q25 and MiXCR clone calling, and kept in-frame beta chains. For every CDR3 protein sequence, its rows merge into one entry that carries the most common genes and DNA. For this sample there are around 23,000 distinct CDR3 sequences; approximately 30% appear just once. The ten largest clones capture about an eighth of the sample.

The starting material was CD4+ T cells from blood, cultured in vitro, obtained about 7 months after SARS-CoV-2 vaccination. The source is a human donor who had recovered from COVID-19.

V is TRBV5-8 and J is TRBJ1-2; D gene unclear. Trimming took off 3 bases at V and 0 bases at J, with 6 bases between the two ends. CDR1 and CDR2 from the germline V gene are SGHTS and YDEGEE. The CDR3 has 13 amino acids. CDR3: CASSYDTNYGYTF. DNA of the CDR3: TGTGCCAGCAGCTACGATACTAACTATGGCTACACCTTC. Combining the CDR3 with reference TRBV5-8 and TRBJ1-2 gives the whole variable domain EAGVTQSPTHLIKTRGQQATLRCSPISGHTSVYWYQQALGLGLQFLLWYDEGEERNRGNFPPRFSGRQFPNYSSELNVNALELEDSALYLCASSYDTNYGYTFGSGTRLTVV.

In DNA, the CDR3 is TGTGCCAGCAGCCCCACCCGGAGGGGGGCCAACGTCCTGACTTTC. As protein: CASSPTRRGANVLTF. V is TRBV5-4 and J is TRBJ2-6; D is possibly TRBD2 (5 bases). The germline V gene has CDR1 SGHNT and CDR2 YYREEE (reference sequence). The CDR3 loop spans 15 amino acids. The V and J ends lost 4 bases and 4 bases respectively, with 12 bases between them.

This clonotype was seen more than once but under ten times. This chain uses TRBV24-1 with TRBJ2-3; D assignment may be TRBD1 or TRBD2 (5 bases each). V lost 7 bases to trimming and J lost 0 bases, with 7 bases between them. The CDR3 has 13 amino acids. Germline CDR1 KGHDR, CDR2 SFDVKD. CDR3 sequence (DNA): TGTGCCACCAGCAGGGACAGCACAGATACGCAGTATTTT. Protein product: CATSRDSTDTQYF.

This chain uses TRBV29-1 with TRBJ1-1; TRBD1 agrees at 10 bases. V shed 4 bases and J 6 bases; nucleotides not matched to a gene: 5. This CDR3 contains 13 residues. Germline loops: CDR1 SQVTM, CDR2 ANQGSEA. The CDR3 bases are TGCAGCGTTGGATGGGACAGGGGTTCTGAAGCTTTCTTT. Its protein is CSVGWDRGSEAFF.

The chain has TRBV19 and TRBJ2-1; D gene unclear. Trimming removed 4 bases from V and 5 bases from J, with 9 bases in between. This CDR3 has 13 residues. Germline lookup yields CDR1 LNHDA and CDR2 SQIVND (reference sequence). This chain's CDR3 is CASSSSRDNEQFF. CDR3 in DNA: TGTGCCAGTAGTAGCAGTCGGGACAATGAGCAGTTCTTC.

The chain carries TRBV4-1 and TRBJ2-3; the D gene could be TRBD1 or TRBD2 (6 bases each). Germline V gene data show CDR1 as MGHRA and CDR2 as YSYEKL. The CDR3 has 16 residues. V lost 1 base, J lost 4 bases, and 15 bases lay in between. In DNA, the CDR3 is TGCGCCAGCAGCCAAGGGGGGGCATCCGGGGCAGATACGCAGTATTTT. It yields the protein CASSQGGASGADTQYF.

The chain links TRBV5-4 to TRBJ2-1; 8 bases align to TRBD2. This CDR3 spans 15 amino acids. V was clipped by 6 bases and J by 8 bases; unmatched bases: 13. Per the germline V gene, CDR1 is SGHNT and CDR2 is YYREEE (reference sequence). Here the CDR3 reads CASTGGTSQYDEQFF. The CDR3 coding sequence is TGTGCCAGCACTGGGGGGACTAGTCAATACGATGAGCAGTTCTTC.

The V gene is TRBV7-3, the J gene TRBJ2-7; 7 bases match TRBD1. CDR1 and CDR2 from the germline V gene are SGHTA and FQGTGA. V dropped 2 bases and J dropped 5; count of bases not matched to a gene: 9. The CDR3 is made up of 15 amino acids. The CDR3 spells CASSLSGTGVHEQYF. The CDR3 DNA reads TGTGCCAGCAGCTTATCCGGAACAGGGGTCCACGAGCAGTACTTC.

The V call is TRBV2, the J call TRBJ1-1; 7 nucleotides agree with TRBD1. The trim removed 7 bases at V and 4 bases at J, leaving 6 bases unmatched. The germline V gene has CDR1 SNHLY and CDR2 FYNNEI. This CDR3 spans 13 amino acids. The CDR3 DNA is TGTGCCAGCACCAGGGGGGGGTTCACTGAAGCTTTCTTT. This translates into CASTRGGFTEAFF.

The chain carries TRBV4-1 and TRBJ2-5; D is ambiguous. The CDR3 covers 13 residues. CDR1 MGHRA and CDR2 YSYEKL come from the germline V gene. Trimming cost V 6 bases and J 5 bases, with 13 bases left between them. The CDR3, as DNA: TGCGCCAGCAGTTCCGGGCAGCTGGAGACCCAGTACTTC. It is translated as CASSSGQLETQYF.

V gene TRBV7-9 combines with J gene TRBJ2-1, with 13 nucleotides matching TRBD2. The CDR3 has 15 residues. Germline loops: CDR1 SEHNR, CDR2 FQNEAQ (reference sequence). With V trimmed by 5 bases and J by 4 bases, 2 bases remained unmatched. The CDR3 spells CASSQGLAGYNEQFF. The CDR3, as DNA: TGTGCCAGCAGCCAGGGACTAGCGGGGTACAATGAGCAGTTCTTC. Full variable domain (rest looked up from reference TRBV7-9 and TRBJ2-1): DTGVSQNPRHKITKRGQNVTFRCDPISEHNRLYWYRQTLGQGPEFLTYFQNEAQLEKSRLLSDRFSAERPKGSFSTLEIQRTEQGDSAMYLCASSQGLAGYNEQFFGPGTRLTVL.

There are a few counts of this clonotype. V is TRBV20-1 and J is TRBJ2-7; D possibly uses TRBD1 or TRBD2 (5 bases each). The CDR3 length is 14 residues. Trimming pared 0 bases from V and 3 bases from J, leaving 12 bases between. CDR1 is DFQATT, CDR2 SNEGSKA, per germline (reference sequence). CDR3 nucleotides: TGCAGTGCTAGAGATACGGGGCAAAGCTACGAGCAGTACTTC. Its protein product is CSARDTGQSYEQYF.

The rearrangement uses TRBV7-6 and TRBJ2-7; weak D call: TRBD1 (6 bases). The CDR3 has 15 residues. Trimming stripped 2 bases from V and 1 base from J, with 12 bases between. Looked up from germline, CDR1 is SGHVS and CDR2 is FNYEAQ. The CDR3 sequence: CASSLWPGESYEQYF. DNA of the CDR3: TGTGCCAGCAGCTTATGGCCAGGGGAGTCCTACGAGCAGTACTTC.

This clonotype turned up a few times. The rearrangement uses TRBV20-1 and TRBJ2-7, with D perhaps matching TRBD1 (6 bases). V was clipped by 6 bases and J by 4 bases, with 19 bases between them. Germline CDR1 and CDR2: DFQATT and SNEGSKA (reference sequence). The CDR3 consists of 14 residues. The CDR3 sequence is CSASGTGIGYEQYF. In DNA, the CDR3 is TGCAGTGCCAGTGGTACAGGGATAGGATACGAGCAGTACTTC.

This clonotype was picked up a small number of times. The CDR3: CASSYSYGSQETQYF. DNA of the CDR3: TGTGCCAGCAGTTACTCGTACGGGAGCCAAGAGACCCAGTACTTC. The chain links TRBV6-5 to TRBJ2-5; the D gene is possibly TRBD2 (6 bases). Germline V lookup: CDR1 MNHEY, CDR2 SVGAGI. CDR3 length equals 15 residues. V was shortened by 0 bases and J by 1 base, with 9 bases between the two germline ends.

This clonotype has a handful of counts. V and J are TRBV20-1 and TRBJ1-5; D is perhaps TRBD1 (6 bases). Germline CDR1 and CDR2: DFQATT and SNEGSKA (reference sequence). This CDR3 has 15 amino acids. V was shortened by 0 bases and J by 8 bases, with 17 bases between the two germline ends. The CDR3 sequence is CSARDIRRGREPQHF. CDR3 coding DNA: TGCAGTGCTAGAGATATACGCAGGGGTAGGGAGCCCCAGCATTTT.

This clonotype showed up just a few times. The rearrangement links TRBV7-2 to TRBJ2-3; D is unresolved. Per the germline V gene, CDR1 is SGHTA and CDR2 is FQGNSA. Trimming pared 5 bases from V and 2 bases from J, leaving 11 bases between. The CDR3 runs 14 residues. CDR3 nucleotides: TGTGCCAGCAGCGCAGACTGGGTCACAGATACGCAGTATTTT. Protein sequence: CASSADWVTDTQYF. The variable domain in full, completed from reference TRBV7-2 and TRBJ2-3, reads GAGVSQSPSNKVTEKGKDVELRCDPISGHTALYWYRQSLGQGLEFLIYFQGNSAPDKSGLPSDRFSAERTGGSVSTLTIQRTQQEDSAVYLCASSADWVTDTQYFGPGTRLTVL.